Listed below are T cell receptor beta chains from one sample, sequenced in a study of blood T cell repertoires in COVID-19. Here immunoSEQ multiplex PCR was the method, and the copy in TCRdb shows in-frame clones only, minus some. Altogether fewer than 150,000 clones are present, 80% to 90% being singletons, with the ten largest covering about 3.6%. Sequencing used peripheral blood. The receptors were gathered from a woman between 55 and 75 years old with acute or convalescent COVID-19. The CDR3 runs from the conserved cysteine through the conserved F or W. Fields, in order: clone size, D gene, V gene, J gene, CDR3 protein, CDR3 DNA. The D gene is left open where the match is weak. Size values are once, few and many counts, or a class for expanded clones, and some rows have none.

>once|-|TRBV20-1|TRBJ1-4
CSASGGFSEKLFF
TGCAGTGCAAGTGGAGGGTTCAGTGAAAAACTGTTTTTT
>-|TRBD2|TRBV11-2|TRBJ2-3
CASRRGLAGSWDTQYF
TGTGCCAGCAGGCGGGGACTAGCGGGATCTTGGGATACGCAGTATTTT
>-|TRBD1|TRBV27|TRBJ2-7
CASSPGTGFGYEQYF
TGTGCCAGCAGTCCCGGGACAGGGTTTGGATACGAGCAGTACTTC
>-|-|TRBV5-1|TRBJ2-2
CASSSQGTGELFF
TGCGCCAGCAGCTCCCAGGGTACCGGGGAGCTGTTTTTT
>few|TRBD1|TRBV4-1|TRBJ1-4
CASSQSGQGNEKLFF
TGCGCCAGCAGCCAGTCCGGACAGGGGAATGAAAAACTGTTTTTT
>-|-|TRBV12-5|TRBJ1-2
CASSDSPNYGYTF
TGTGCTAGTTCCGACAGCCCGAACTATGGCTACACCTTC
>-|-|TRBV2|TRBJ1-5
CASSEWDKNQPQHF
TGTGCCAGCAGTGAATGGGACAAGAATCAGCCCCAGCATTTT
>-|TRBD2|TRBV10-3|TRBJ2-1
CAISGLAGVNEQFF
TGTGCCATCAGCGGACTAGCGGGAGTCAATGAGCAGTTCTTC
>once|-|TRBV7-9|TRBJ1-2
CASSSPGLMSYTF
TGTGCCAGCAGCTCCCCGGGACTGATGAGCTACACCTTC
>once|-|TRBV19|TRBJ1-1
CASTTTVAVDTEAFF
TGTGCCAGTACTACGACAGTGGCGGTGGACACTGAAGCTTTCTTT
>-|TRBD2|TRBV28|TRBJ2-2
CASRVSGSGTGELFF
TGTGCCAGCCGTGTTAGCGGGTCGGGCACCGGGGAGCTGTTTTTT
>-|-|TRBV7-9|TRBJ1-2
CASSLQGNYGYTF
TGTGCCAGCAGCTTACAGGGCAACTATGGCTACACCTTC
>-|TRBD1|TRBV3-1/TRBV3-2|TRBJ1-1
CASSPDRVTEAFF
TGTGCCAGCAGCCCCGACAGGGTGACTGAAGCTTTCTTT
>-|TRBD1|TRBV5-4|TRBJ2-7
CASSSGQGNEQYF
TGTGCCAGCAGCTCCGGACAGGGGAACGAGCAGTACTTC
>-|-|TRBV6-1|TRBJ1-1
CASSESVGGTEAFF
TGTGCCAGCAGTGAATCGGTGGGGGGGACTGAAGCTTTCTTT
>-|-|TRBV7-2|TRBJ2-7
CASSTSGTYEQYF
TGTGCCAGCAGCACATCTGGCACCTACGAGCAGTACTTC
>-|-|TRBV5-1|TRBJ1-1
CASSLAPVMNTEAFF
TGCGCCAGCAGCTTGGCGCCGGTCATGAACACTGAAGCTTTCTTT
>once|TRBD2|TRBV7-6|TRBJ2-5
CASSLGTRGEAQYF
TGTGCCAGCAGCTTAGGGACTAGGGGAGAGGCCCAGTACTTC
>-|TRBD1|TRBV6-2/TRBV6-3|TRBJ1-5
CASSPLRTGLELHSNQPQHF
TGTGCCAGCAGTCCCCTTCGGACAGGCTTGGAGCTCCATAGCAATCAGCCCCAGCATTTT
>once|TRBD2|TRBV5-1|TRBJ2-1
CASSLSSAGGEQFF
TGCGCCAGCAGCTTGTCGAGCGCGGGGGGCGAGCAGTTCTTC
>-|TRBD2|TRBV9|TRBJ2-3
CASSVTSGMADTQYF
TGTGCCAGCAGCGTAACTAGCGGAATGGCAGATACGCAGTATTTT
>-|-|TRBV2|TRBJ1-1
CASSGGLLNTEAFF
TGTGCCAGCAGCGGGGGGTTACTGAACACTGAAGCTTTCTTT
>-|TRBD1|TRBV30|TRBJ1-1
CAWRLGGTTEAFF
TGTGCCTGGAGGTTAGGGGGCACCACTGAAGCTTTCTTT
>-|TRBD1|TRBV7-9|TRBJ2-7
CASSTGVEQYF
TGTGCCAGCAGCACAGGGGTCGAGCAGTACTTC
>-|TRBD1|TRBV5-1|TRBJ1-5
CASSPGPGQGGLNSNQPQHF
TGCGCCAGCAGCCCGGGACCGGGACAGGGTGGCCTGAATAGCAATCAGCCCCAGCATTTT
>-|TRBD2|TRBV3-1/TRBV3-2|TRBJ2-5
CASSQGLAGETQYF
TGTGCCAGCAGCCAGGGACTAGCGGGAGAGACCCAGTACTTC
>-|-|TRBV3-1/TRBV3-2|TRBJ2-1
CASGRGNNEQFF
TGTGCCAGCGGGAGAGGGAACAATGAGCAGTTCTTC
>-|-|TRBV9|TRBJ2-3
CASSVDSIMQYF
TGTGCCAGCAGCGTAGACAGTATCATGCAGTATTTT
>once|TRBD2|TRBV9|TRBJ2-1
CASSGLAGGPHTSNEQFF
TGTGCCAGCAGCGGACTAGCGGGAGGGCCCCATACCTCCAATGAGCAGTTCTTC